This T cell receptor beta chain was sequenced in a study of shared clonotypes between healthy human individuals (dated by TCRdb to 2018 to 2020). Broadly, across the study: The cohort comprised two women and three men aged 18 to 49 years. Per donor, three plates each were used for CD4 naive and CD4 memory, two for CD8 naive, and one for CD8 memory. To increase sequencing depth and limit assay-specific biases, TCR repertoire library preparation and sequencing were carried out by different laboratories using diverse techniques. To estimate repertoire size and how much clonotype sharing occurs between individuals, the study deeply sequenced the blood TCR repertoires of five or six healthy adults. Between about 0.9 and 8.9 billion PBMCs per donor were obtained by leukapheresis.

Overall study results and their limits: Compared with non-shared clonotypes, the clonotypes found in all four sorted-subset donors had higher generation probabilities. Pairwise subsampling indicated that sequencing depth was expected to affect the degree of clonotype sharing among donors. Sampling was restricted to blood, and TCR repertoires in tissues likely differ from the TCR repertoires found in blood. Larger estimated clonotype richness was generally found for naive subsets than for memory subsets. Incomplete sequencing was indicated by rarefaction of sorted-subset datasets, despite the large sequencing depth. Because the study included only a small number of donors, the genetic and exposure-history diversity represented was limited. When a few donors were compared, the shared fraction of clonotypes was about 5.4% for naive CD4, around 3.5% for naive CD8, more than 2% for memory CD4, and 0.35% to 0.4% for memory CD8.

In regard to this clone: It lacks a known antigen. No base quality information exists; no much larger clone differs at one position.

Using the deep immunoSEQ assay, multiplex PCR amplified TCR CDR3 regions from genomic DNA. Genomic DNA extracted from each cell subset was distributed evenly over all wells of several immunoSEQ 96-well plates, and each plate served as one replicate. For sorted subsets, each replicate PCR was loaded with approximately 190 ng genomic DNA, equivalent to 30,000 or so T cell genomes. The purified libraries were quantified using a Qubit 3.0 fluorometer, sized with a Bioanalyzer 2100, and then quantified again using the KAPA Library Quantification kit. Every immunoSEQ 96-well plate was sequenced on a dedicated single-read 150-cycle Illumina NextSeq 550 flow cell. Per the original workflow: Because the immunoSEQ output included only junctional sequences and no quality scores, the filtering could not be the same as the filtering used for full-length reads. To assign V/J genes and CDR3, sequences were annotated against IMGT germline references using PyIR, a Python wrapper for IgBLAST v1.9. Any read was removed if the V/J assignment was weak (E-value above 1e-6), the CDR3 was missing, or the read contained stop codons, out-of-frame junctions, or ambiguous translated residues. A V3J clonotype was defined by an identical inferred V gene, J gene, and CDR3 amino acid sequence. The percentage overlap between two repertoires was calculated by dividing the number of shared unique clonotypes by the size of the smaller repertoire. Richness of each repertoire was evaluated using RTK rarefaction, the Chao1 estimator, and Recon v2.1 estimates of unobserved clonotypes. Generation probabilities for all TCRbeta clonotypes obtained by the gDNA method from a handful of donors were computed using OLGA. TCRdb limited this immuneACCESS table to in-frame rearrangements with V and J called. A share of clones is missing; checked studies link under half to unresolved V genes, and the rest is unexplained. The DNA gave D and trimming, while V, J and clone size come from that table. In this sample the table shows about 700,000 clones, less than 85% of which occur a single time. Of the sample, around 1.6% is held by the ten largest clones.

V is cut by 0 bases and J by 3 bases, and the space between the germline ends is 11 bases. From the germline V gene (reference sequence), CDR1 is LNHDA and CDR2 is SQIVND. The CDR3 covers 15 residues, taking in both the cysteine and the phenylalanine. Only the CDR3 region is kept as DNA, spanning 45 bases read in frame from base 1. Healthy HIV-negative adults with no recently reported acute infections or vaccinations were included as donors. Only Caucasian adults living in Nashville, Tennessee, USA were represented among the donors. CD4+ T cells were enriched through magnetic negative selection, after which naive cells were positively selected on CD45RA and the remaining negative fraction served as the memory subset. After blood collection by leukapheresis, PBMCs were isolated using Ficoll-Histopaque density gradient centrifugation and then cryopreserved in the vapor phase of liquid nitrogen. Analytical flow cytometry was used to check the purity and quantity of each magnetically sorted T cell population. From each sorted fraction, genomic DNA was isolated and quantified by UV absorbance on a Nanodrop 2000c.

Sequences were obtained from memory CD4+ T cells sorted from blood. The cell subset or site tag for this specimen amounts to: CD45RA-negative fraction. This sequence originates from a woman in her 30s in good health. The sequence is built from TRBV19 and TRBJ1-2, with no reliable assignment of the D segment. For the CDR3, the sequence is CASSIEEGTHYGYTF. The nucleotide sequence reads TGTGCCAGTAGTATAGAGGAGGGAACGCACTATGGCTACACCTTC.